The 23 T cell receptor beta chains presented below share a single source sample, sequenced in a study of T cells after yellow fever vaccination. TCRdb analysed the 5' RACE reads with MiXCR anew, one entry per CDR3 protein. The sample carries about 260,000 distinct CDR3 sequences, about 3.7% recorded once. The specimen was PBMCs, collected 15 days after the yellow fever booster vaccination. These receptors all come from a man younger than 30 who received the YFV17D yellow fever vaccine.

This clonotype was picked up many times. The genes are TRBV24-1 and TRBJ2-1, with 10 bases aligning to TRBD2. CDR1 and CDR2 (germline): KGHDR, SFDVKD. V shed 9 bases and J 6 bases; nucleotides not matched to a gene: 4. CDR3 length equals 13 residues. The CDR3, as DNA: TGTGCCACCTCCGGGACTAGCGTCAATGAGCAGTTCTTC. Protein: CATSGTSVNEQFF.

This clonotype was recorded at least ten times. This chain connects TRBV12-3 or TRBV12-4 to TRBJ1-5, with D unclear. Trimming took 3 bases from V and 7 from J, leaving 10 bases between them. The length of the CDR3 is 13 residues. The CDR3, as DNA: TGTGCCAGCAGTTTTTTGGGTGTCCAGCCCCAGCATTTT. It specifies CASSFLGVQPQHF.

This clonotype was detected many times. The J gene is TRBJ2-3, the V gene TRBV7-3, with 8 positions matching TRBD1. J gave up 1 base and V 5 bases, and 8 bases lay outside the gene matches. The CDR3 runs 16 residues. In germline, CDR1 is SGHTA, CDR2 FQGTGA. In DNA, the CDR3 is TGTGCCAGCAGCCCGAACAGGGGGTATGGCACAGATACGCAGTATTTT. Its protein product is CASSPNRGYGTDTQYF.

This clonotype appeared many times. This chain links TRBV10-3 with TRBJ2-3, with unresolved D. With 8 bases removed from V and 4 bases from J, the gap between germline ends came to 4 bases. Germline values: CDR1 ENHRY, CDR2 SYGVKD. The CDR3 extends over 10 amino acids. CDR3 protein: CAIGADTQYF. As DNA, the CDR3 is TGTGCCATCGGGGCAGATACGCAGTATTTT.

Ten or more counts support this clonotype. The CDR3 reads CASSQGFRGLFWAEQFF. The CDR3 nucleotides read TGTGCCAGCAGCCAAGGCTTTCGGGGTCTCTTTTGGGCTGAGCAGTTCTTC. The genes are TRBV14 and TRBJ2-1; maybe TRBD2 (5 bases). This CDR3 contains 17 residues. Germline lookup yields CDR1 SGHDN and CDR2 FVKESK. Trimming cost V 1 base and J 9 bases, with 22 bases left between them.

This clonotype showed up many times. The CDR3 nucleotides read TGTGCCAGCAGTTACTCTCAGGGGAAGGCTGAAGCTTTCTTT. Its translation: CASSYSQGKAEAFF. This chain connects TRBV6-6 to TRBJ1-1, with D maybe TRBD1 (6 bases). Germline V gene sequence: CDR1 MNHNY, CDR2 SVGAGI (reference sequence). This CDR3 comprises 14 residues. Trimming removed 0 bases from V and 6 bases from J, with 11 bases in between.

This clonotype was counted ten times or more. The chain links TRBV21-1 to TRBJ2-4; TRBD2 is the table's D call and was not checked against the DNA. TRBV21-1 is described as a pseudogene. The CDR3 extends over 20 amino acids. CDR3 DNA: TGTGCCAGCAGCAAAGTAGAGACTAGCGGGGGTAAGAACGCCAAAAACATTCAGTACTTC. Its translation is CASSKVETSGGKNAKNIQYF.

This clonotype came up many times. The chain links TRBV7-9 to TRBJ2-2; 8 bases fit TRBD1. With V trimmed by 4 bases and J by 7 bases, 2 bases remained unmatched. This CDR3 is built from 13 residues. Germline V gene lookup returns CDR1 SEHNR and CDR2 FQNEAQ (reference sequence). The CDR3 sequence: CASSWTGIGELFF. CDR3 in DNA: TGTGCCAGCAGCTGGACAGGGATCGGGGAGCTGTTTTTT.

This clonotype was seen at least ten times. The chain joins TRBV19 to TRBJ2-3, with a weak D call TRBD1 (6 bases). Germline V gene sequence: CDR1 LNHDA, CDR2 SQIVND (reference sequence). The CDR3 is 13 amino acids. Trimming left V 5 bases short and J 4 bases short, with 10 bases between. CDR3 coding DNA: TGTGCCAGTAGTGTCCCAGGGGCAGATACGCAGTATTTT. It translates to CASSVPGADTQYF.

This clonotype has at least ten counts. This chain uses TRBV10-3 with TRBJ1-6; a weak D match, TRBD1 (5 bases). The germline V gene has CDR1 ENHRY and CDR2 SYGVKD. Trimming took 6 bases from V and 4 from J, leaving 16 bases between them. There are 16 residues in the CDR3. The CDR3 loop reads CAIRDPRQTYNSPLHF. The CDR3 DNA follows: TGTGCCATCAGGGACCCAAGACAGACTTATAATTCACCCCTCCACTTT.

This clonotype came up many times. The rearrangement joins TRBV20-1 to TRBJ1-4; the D is unclear. The V gene lost 5 bases and the J gene lost 0 bases, with 19 bases spanning the gap. CDR1 and CDR2 from the germline V gene are DFQATT and SNEGSKA (reference sequence). The CDR3 is 17 amino acids. The CDR3 reads CSALRHYPAATNEKLFF. Here the CDR3 DNA reads TGCAGTGCTCTACGACATTACCCGGCTGCAACTAATGAAAAACTGTTTTTT.

As for this clonotype: A read error may be the cause here, since a much bigger clone is one base away. The V and J genes are TRBV30 and TRBJ1-5, with D perhaps matching TRBD1 (6 bases). The CDR3 extends over 13 amino acids. CDR1 and CDR2 (germline): GTSNPN, SVGIG (reference sequence). The CDR3 spells CAWEPGTNQPQRF. Here the CDR3 DNA reads TGTGCCTGGGAGCCTGGGACAAATCAGCCCCAGCGTTTT.

In its sample, this clonotype was seen a few times. The chain combines TRBV12-3 or TRBV12-4 with TRBJ1-2, with 7 bases matching TRBD1. CDR3 size: 15 residues. V shed 4 bases, J shed 4 bases, and the junction held 9 bases outside the gene matches. This chain's CDR3 is CASSWGSGGGYGYTF. CDR3 bases: TGTGCCAGCAGTTGGGGATCAGGGGGGGGCTATGGCTACACCTTC.

This clonotype was observed many times. The rearrangement links TRBV12-3 or TRBV12-4 to TRBJ1-5; 7 bases match TRBD1. The V and J ends lost 6 bases and 4 bases, in that order; junction bases with no gene match: 9. The CDR3 runs to 15 residues. CDR3 coding DNA: TGTGCCAGCAGGCCGACAGGGAGCAGGAATCAGCCCCAGCATTTT. This translates into CASRPTGSRNQPQHF.

A note on this clonotype: A much bigger clone sits one base away, suggesting this may be a read error. The chain has TRBV12-3 or TRBV12-4 and TRBJ2-4; TRBD2 aligns across 8 bases. This CDR3 is built from 16 residues. CDR3 sequence reads: CASSLVGGAGKNSQYF. In nucleotides, the CDR3 is TGTGCCAGCAGTTTAGTCGGGGGGGCTGGCAAAAACAGTCAGTACTTC.

This clonotype was observed many times. The rearrangement joins TRBV7-2 to TRBJ2-1; D call uncertain. The germline CDR1 and CDR2 sequences are SGHTA and FQGNSA. The CDR3 sequence is 15 residues long. V was pared by 5 bases and J by 0 bases, with 11 bases between. For the CDR3, the DNA is TGTGCCAGCAGCCAACGGTGGTCCTCCTACAATGAGCAGTTCTTC. Translation gives CASSQRWSSYNEQFF.

The genes are TRBV6-1 and TRBJ2-1; a weak D match, TRBD2 (5 bases). Trimming pared 8 bases from V and 6 bases from J, leaving 5 bases between. The germline CDR1 and CDR2 sequences are MNHNS and SASEGT. The CDR3 is 10 amino acids. In nucleotides, the CDR3 is TGTGCCAGCGGGAGCAATGAGCAGTTCTTC. Residues: CASGSNEQFF.

In its sample, this clonotype was seen many times. The chain combines TRBV20-1 with TRBJ2-5; 10 bases are shared with TRBD1. This CDR3 region has 15 residues. The J segment lost 5 bases and the V segment lost 0 bases, leaving 6 bases of the junction unmatched. Germline V gene sequence: CDR1 DFQATT, CDR2 SNEGSKA (reference sequence). The CDR3 DNA is TGCAGTGCTAGAGATTCCGGGACAGGGGCGGAGACCCAGTACTTC. Its translation: CSARDSGTGAETQYF.

This clonotype occurred many times. The gene calls are TRBV7-9 and TRBJ1-6; 7 bases map to TRBD1. The germline CDR1 and CDR2 sequences are SEHNR and FQNEAQ (reference sequence). The CDR3 is made up of 14 amino acids. J was trimmed by 10 bases and V by 4 bases; bases with no gene match: 7. The CDR3 DNA reads TGTGCCAGCAGCTCCCGGGACAGCCACTCACCCCTCCACTTT. Its translation is CASSSRDSHSPLHF.

There are many counts of this clonotype. The V and J genes are TRBV6-5 and TRBJ1-5, with a weak D call TRBD1 (5 bases). This CDR3 is 13 amino acids long. Trimming took 8 bases from V and 6 from J, leaving 14 bases between them. In germline, CDR1 is MNHEY, CDR2 SVGAGI. The CDR3 DNA is TGTGCCAGCGGCCTTGGGGCTTCTCAGCCCCAGCATTTT. It specifies CASGLGASQPQHF.

The sample holds many counts of this clonotype. This chain links TRBV5-1 with TRBJ2-5, with unresolved D. CDR1 and CDR2 from the germline V gene are SGHRS and YFSETQ. V was trimmed by 1 base and J by 4 bases, leaving 11 bases between them. CDR3 length: 14 amino acids. For the CDR3, the DNA is TGCGCCAGCAGCTTGCGGGCAGACCCAGAGACCCAGTACTTC. Amino acid sequence: CASSLRADPETQYF. Together with reference TRBV5-1 and TRBJ2-5, the CDR3 gives the full variable domain: KAGVTQTPRYLIKTRGQQVTLSCSPISGHRSVSWYQQTPGQGLQFLFEYFSETQRNKGNFPGRFSGRQFSNSRSEMNVSTLELGDSALYLCASSLRADPETQYFGPGTRLLVL.

This clonotype was recorded many times. This rearrangement joins TRBV6-2 or TRBV6-3 to TRBJ2-2; D might be TRBD1 (6 bases). The CDR3 contains 15 residues. V was trimmed by 5 bases and J by 1 base, leaving 11 bases between them. Germline CDR1 MNHEY, CDR2 SVGEGT. The CDR3 nucleotides read TGTGCCAGCAGTACCCGGGACAAGAACACCGGGGAGCTGTTTTTT. Its translation is CASSTRDKNTGELFF.

This clonotype was detected ten times or more. This chain connects TRBV7-6 to TRBJ2-7; D is unresolved. Germline V gene data show CDR1 as SGHVS and CDR2 as FNYEAQ. The CDR3 consists of 14 residues. Trimming stripped 2 bases from V and 2 bases from J, with 10 bases between. The CDR3, as DNA: TGTGCCAGCAGCTTATATTCAGGTCCCTACGAGCAGTACTTC. Its translation is CASSLYSGPYEQYF.